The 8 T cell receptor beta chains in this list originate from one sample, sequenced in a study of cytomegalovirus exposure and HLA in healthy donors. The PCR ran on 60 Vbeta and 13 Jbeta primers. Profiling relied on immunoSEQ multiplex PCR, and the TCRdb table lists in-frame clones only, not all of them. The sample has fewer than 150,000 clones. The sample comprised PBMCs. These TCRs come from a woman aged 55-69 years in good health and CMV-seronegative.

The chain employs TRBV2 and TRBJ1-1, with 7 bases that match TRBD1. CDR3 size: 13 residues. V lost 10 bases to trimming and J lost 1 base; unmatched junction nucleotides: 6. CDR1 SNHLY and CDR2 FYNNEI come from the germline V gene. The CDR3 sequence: CATNRDRNTEAFF. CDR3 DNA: TGTGCCACAAACCGGGACAGGAACACTGAAGCTTTCTTT.

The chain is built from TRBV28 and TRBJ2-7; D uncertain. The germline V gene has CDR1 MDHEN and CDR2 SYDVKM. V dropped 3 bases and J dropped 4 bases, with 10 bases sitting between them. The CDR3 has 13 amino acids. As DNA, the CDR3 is TGTGCCAGCAGTTTTCCCAGTCTTTACGAGCAGTACTTC. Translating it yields CASSFPSLYEQYF.

CDR3 loop: CASSEAFWTSKKETQYF. The DNA for the CDR3 is TGCGCCAGCAGTGAGGCGTTCTGGACTAGCAAAAAAGAGACCCAGTACTTC. V usage is TRBV10-2 and J usage is TRBJ2-5; 8 positions match TRBD2. Per germline, CDR1 WSHSY and CDR2 SAAADI. The CDR3 has 17 residues. Germline trimming cut 2 bases from V and 3 bases from J; bases unmatched to any gene: 11.

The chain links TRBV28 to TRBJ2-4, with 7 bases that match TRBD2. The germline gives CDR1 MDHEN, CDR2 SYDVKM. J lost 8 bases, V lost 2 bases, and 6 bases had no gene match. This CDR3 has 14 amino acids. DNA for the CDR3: TGTGCCAGCAGTTTACAGGGTGGGAGGGACATTCAGTACTTC. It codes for CASSLQGGRDIQYF.

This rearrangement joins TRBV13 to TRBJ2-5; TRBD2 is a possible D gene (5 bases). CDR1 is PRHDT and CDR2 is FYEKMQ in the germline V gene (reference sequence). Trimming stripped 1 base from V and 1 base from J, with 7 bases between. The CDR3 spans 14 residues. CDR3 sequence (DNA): TGTGCCAGCAGCTTAGCGGGGTCCCAAGAGACCCAGTACTTC. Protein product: CASSLAGSQETQYF.

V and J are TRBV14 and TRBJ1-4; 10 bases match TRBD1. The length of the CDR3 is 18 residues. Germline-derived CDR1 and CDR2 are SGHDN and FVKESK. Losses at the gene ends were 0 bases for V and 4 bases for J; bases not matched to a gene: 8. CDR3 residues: CASSQDVTGGGVNEKLFF. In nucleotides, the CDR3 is TGTGCCAGCAGCCAAGATGTGACAGGGGGCGGTGTTAATGAAAAACTGTTTTTT. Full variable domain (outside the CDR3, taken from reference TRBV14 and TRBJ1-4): EAGVTQFPSHSVIEKGQTVTLRCDPISGHDNLYWYRRVMGKEIKFLLHFVKESKQDESGMPNNRFLAERTGGTYSTLKVQPAELEDSGVYFCASSQDVTGGGVNEKLFFGSGTQLSVL.

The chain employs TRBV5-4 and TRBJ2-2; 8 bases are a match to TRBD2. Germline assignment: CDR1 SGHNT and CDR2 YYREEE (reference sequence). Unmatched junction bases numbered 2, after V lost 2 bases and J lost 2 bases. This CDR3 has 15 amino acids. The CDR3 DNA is TGTGCCAGCAGCTTCGCGGGAGGAAACACCGGGGAGCTGTTTTTT. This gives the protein CASSFAGGNTGELFF.

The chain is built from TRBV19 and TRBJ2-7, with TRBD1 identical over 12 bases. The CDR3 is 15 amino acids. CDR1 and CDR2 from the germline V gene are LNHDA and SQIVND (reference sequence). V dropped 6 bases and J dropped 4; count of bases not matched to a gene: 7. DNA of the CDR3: TGTGCCAGTAGGCCCGGGACAGGGGGCTTTTACGAGCAGTACTTC. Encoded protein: CASRPGTGGFYEQYF.